Each of the 19 T cell receptor beta chains below was sequenced from the same sample in a study of blood T cell repertoires in COVID-19. TCRdb's copy holds only in-frame clones and misses some; the assay was immunoSEQ multiplex PCR. Among under 300,000 clones listed, 70% to 85% were seen once. The sequencing input was peripheral blood. These receptor sequences come from a woman of 80 years or more with active or convalescent COVID-19.

Of note for this clone: In the same sample, other DNA sequences code for this CDR3. The V and J genes are TRBV18 and TRBJ1-1, with 7 nucleotides matching TRBD1. The V and J ends lost 5 bases and 1 base, in that order; junction bases with no gene match: 1. Germline CDR1 KGHSH, CDR2 LQKENI. This CDR3 has 13 amino acids. In DNA, the CDR3 is TGTGCCAGCTCAGGACAGGCGAACACTGAAGCTTTCTTT. Its protein is CASSGQANTEAFF.

The chain links TRBV30 to TRBJ1-5; D call uncertain. CDR1 GTSNPN and CDR2 SVGIG come from the germline V gene (reference sequence). The germline V and J ends were trimmed by 2 bases and 7 bases, with 12 bases remaining between them. This CDR3 is 13 amino acids long. The CDR3 here is CAWSLGVNQPQHF. CDR3 DNA: TGTGCCTGGAGTCTCGGGGTAAACCAGCCCCAGCATTTT.

V is TRBV30 and J is TRBJ1-6; 8 bases align to TRBD1. The CDR3 runs 15 residues. From germline, CDR1 is GTSNPN and CDR2 SVGIG (reference sequence). V was pared by 2 bases and J by 7 bases, with 7 bases of the junction left unmatched. The chain's CDR3 is CAWSSAGTGNSPLHF. CDR3 DNA sequence: TGTGCCTGGAGTTCGGCCGGGACAGGCAATTCACCCCTCCACTTT.

The chain uses TRBV19 and TRBJ2-7, with TRBD1 as a possible D gene (6 bases). The CDR3 has 15 residues. CDR1 is LNHDA and CDR2 is SQIVND in the germline V gene (reference sequence). The ends were cut back, 3 bases at V and 2 bases at J, with 14 bases in the middle. CDR3: CASSMWAGAAYEQYF. The DNA of the CDR3 is TGTGCCAGTAGTATGTGGGCAGGGGCGGCCTACGAGCAGTACTTC. Variable domain in full (rest from reference TRBV19 and TRBJ2-7): DGGITQSPKYLFRKEGQNVTLSCEQNLNHDAMYWYRQDPGQGLRLIYYSQIVNDFQKGDIAEGYSVSREKKESFPLTVTSAQKNPTAFYLCASSMWAGAAYEQYFGPGTRLTVT.

The chain joins TRBV27 to TRBJ1-1, with a weak D call TRBD1 (6 bases). With 2 bases removed from V and 1 base from J, the gap between germline ends came to 8 bases. The CDR3 extends over 14 amino acids. Germline loops: CDR1 MNHEY, CDR2 SMNVEV (reference sequence). The CDR3 spells CASSLTRGNTEAFF. CDR3 DNA: TGTGCCAGCAGTTTAACCAGGGGGAACACTGAAGCTTTCTTT.

The V gene is TRBV11-2, the J gene TRBJ1-4; the D is unclear. The germline V and J ends were trimmed by 4 bases and 8 bases, with 11 bases remaining between them. CDR3 size: 13 residues. CDR1 SGHAT and CDR2 FQNNGV come from the germline V gene. The CDR3 DNA sequence: TGTGCCAGCAGCTCCACTAACGGGGAAAAACTGTTTTTT. This translates into CASSSTNGEKLFF.

This chain connects TRBV29-1 to TRBJ2-1; D is ambiguous. Germline loops: CDR1 SQVTM, CDR2 ANQGSEA. V dropped 6 bases and J dropped 8 bases, with 17 bases sitting between them. This CDR3 is built from 13 residues. CDR3 nucleotides: TGCAGCGTGAAACTCGGGTCGACGGATGAGCAGTTCTTC. It encodes CSVKLGSTDEQFF.

The CDR3 loop reads CASSGQNQPQHF. CDR3 sequence (DNA): TGCGCCAGCAGTGGTCAGAATCAGCCCCAGCATTTT. This sequence joins TRBV10-1 and TRBJ1-5; D gene uncertain. Trimming pared 4 bases from V and 4 bases from J, leaving 5 bases between. The CDR3 spans 12 residues. The germline gives CDR1 WNHNN, CDR2 SYGVQD (reference sequence).

This chain joins TRBV7-2 and TRBJ1-1, with 7 bases matching TRBD1. Germline CDR1 is SGHTA and CDR2 is FQGNSA. Losses at the gene ends were 4 bases for V and 8 bases for J; bases not matched to a gene: 7. The CDR3 is made up of 13 amino acids. The CDR3 region is CASSSGGFGEAFF. For the CDR3, the DNA is TGTGCCAGCAGCTCAGGGGGTTTTGGGGAAGCTTTCTTT.

The chain employs TRBV24-1 and TRBJ2-7, with TRBD1 matching over 7 bases. The CDR3 consists of 13 residues. Germline trimming cut 9 bases from V and 4 bases from J; bases unmatched to any gene: 8. Looked up from germline, CDR1 is KGHDR and CDR2 is SFDVKD. The DNA for the CDR3 is TGTGCCACCGCACGGGCAGGGGGTTACGAGCAGTACTTC. Encoded protein: CATARAGGYEQYF.

In its sample, this clone was seen a few times. The chain recombines TRBV10-3 with TRBJ1-6, with 8 bases that match TRBD1. This CDR3 has 14 amino acids. CDR1 ENHRY and CDR2 SYGVKD come from the germline V gene. V was clipped by 10 bases and J by 7 bases; unmatched bases: 9. The CDR3 reads CATRATGENSPLHF. In nucleotides, the CDR3 is TGTGCCACCAGGGCGACAGGGGAGAATTCACCCCTCCACTTT.

V usage is TRBV5-1 and J usage is TRBJ2-1; TRBD2 matches 12 bases. V trimming: 4 bases; J trimming: 10 bases; junction bases outside the gene matches: 15. The CDR3 is made up of 17 amino acids. The germline V gene encodes CDR1 SGHRS and CDR2 YFSETQ. The CDR3 is CASSRMGLAGSEGEQFF. In nucleotides, the CDR3 is TGCGCCAGCAGCCGGATGGGACTAGCGGGTTCGGAGGGGGAGCAGTTCTTC.

The chain recombines TRBV12-5 with TRBJ2-5; the match to TRBD2 covers 10 bases. The germline CDR1 and CDR2 sequences are LGHNT and FRNRAP. The CDR3 contains 17 residues. V shed 0 bases and J 4 bases; nucleotides not matched to a gene: 8. This chain's CDR3 is CASGLVYGVAGGETQYF. CDR3 DNA sequence: TGTGCTAGTGGTTTGGTATATGGCGTAGCGGGGGGAGAGACCCAGTACTTC.

The chain carries TRBV2 and TRBJ1-5; no clear D. This CDR3 is built from 15 residues. Trimming took 8 bases from V and 6 from J, leaving 20 bases between them. CDR1 SNHLY and CDR2 FYNNEI come from the germline V gene. The CDR3 DNA reads TGTGCCAGCCAGGCCCCAGGCGGCGGGAGTCAGCCCCAGCATTTT. This gives the protein CASQAPGGGSQPQHF.

The chain joins TRBV7-9 to TRBJ2-7, with 10 bases fitting TRBD1. This CDR3 is 15 amino acids long. CDR1 is SEHNR, CDR2 FQNEAQ, per germline (reference sequence). With 1 base clipped from V and 4 bases from J, the junction kept 4 bases outside the gene matches. The CDR3: CASSLEAGQGYEQYF. The CDR3 nucleotides are TGTGCCAGCAGCTTAGAGGCGGGACAGGGGTACGAGCAGTACTTC.

V usage is TRBV29-1 and J usage is TRBJ2-5; TRBD2 aligns across 10 bases. The CDR3 covers 14 residues. V shed 4 bases, J shed 1 base, and the junction held 3 bases outside the gene matches. CDR1 is SQVTM, CDR2 ANQGSEA, per germline. CDR3 coding DNA: TGCAGCGTTGTGGTAGCGGGGGGCCAAGAGACCCAGTACTTC. Translation: CSVVVAGGQETQYF.

A remark on this clone: The junction and the germline gene differ at one end; a read error may be behind it. This sequence joins TRBV3-1 (or the pseudogene TRBV3-2) and TRBJ1-2, with a tentative D call TRBD1 (5 bases). The germline V gene has CDR1 LGHDT and CDR2 YNNKEL (reference sequence). The CDR3 covers 16 residues. CDR3: CASSQEWGRPVNGHTF. As DNA, the CDR3 is TGTGCCAGCAGCCAAGAATGGGGCAGACCCGTGAATGGCCACACCTTC.

A few counts support this clone. The chain couples TRBV20-1 to TRBJ1-3; TRBD1 aligns across 10 bases. This CDR3 comprises 13 residues. CDR1 and CDR2 (germline): DFQATT, SNEGSKA (reference sequence). J was trimmed by 10 bases and V by 3 bases; bases with no gene match: 6. The CDR3 reads CSASRGTGVTIYF. The DNA for the CDR3 is TGCAGTGCTAGTCGTGGGACAGGGGTAACCATATATTTT.

The chain carries TRBV5-4 and TRBJ1-6, with D unresolved. V was pared by 0 bases and J by 7 bases, with 8 bases between. CDR3 length: 14 residues. CDR1 is SGHNT and CDR2 is YYREEE in the germline V gene (reference sequence). The CDR3 coding sequence is TGTGCCAGCAGCTTGGAACGAGGAAATTCACCCCTCCACTTT. Residues: CASSLERGNSPLHF.